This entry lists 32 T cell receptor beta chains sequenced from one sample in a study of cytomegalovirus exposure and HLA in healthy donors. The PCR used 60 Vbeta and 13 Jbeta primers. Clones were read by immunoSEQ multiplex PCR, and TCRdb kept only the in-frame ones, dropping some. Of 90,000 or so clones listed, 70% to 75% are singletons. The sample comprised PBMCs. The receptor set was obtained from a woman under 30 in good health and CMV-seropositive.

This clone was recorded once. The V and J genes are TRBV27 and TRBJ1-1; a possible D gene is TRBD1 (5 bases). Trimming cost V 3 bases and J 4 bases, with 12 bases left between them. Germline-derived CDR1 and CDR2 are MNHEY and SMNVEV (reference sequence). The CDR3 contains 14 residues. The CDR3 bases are TGTGCCAGCAGTTTCTCCCCGGGGGTCACTGAAGCTTTCTTT. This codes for CASSFSPGVTEAFF.

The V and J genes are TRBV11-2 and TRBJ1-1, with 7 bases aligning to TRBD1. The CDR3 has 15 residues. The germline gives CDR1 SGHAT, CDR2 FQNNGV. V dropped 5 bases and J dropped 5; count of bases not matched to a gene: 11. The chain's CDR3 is CASSPQQGRVTEAFF. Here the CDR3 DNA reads TGTGCCAGCAGCCCCCAACAGGGGCGCGTTACTGAAGCTTTCTTT.

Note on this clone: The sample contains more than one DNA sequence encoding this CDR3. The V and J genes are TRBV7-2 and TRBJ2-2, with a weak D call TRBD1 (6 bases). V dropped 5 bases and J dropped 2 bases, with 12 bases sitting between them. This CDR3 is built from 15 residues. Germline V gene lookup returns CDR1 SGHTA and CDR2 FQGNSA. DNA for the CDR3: TGTGCCAGCAGCCCCGGACAGTACAACACCGGGGAGCTGTTTTTT. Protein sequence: CASSPGQYNTGELFF.

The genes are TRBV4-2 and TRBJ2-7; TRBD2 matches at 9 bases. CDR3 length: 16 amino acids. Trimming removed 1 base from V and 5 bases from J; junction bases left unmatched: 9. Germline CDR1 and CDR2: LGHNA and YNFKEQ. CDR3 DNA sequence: TGTGCCAGCAGCCAAGGCCCGGGACTAGCACCCGACGAGCAGTACTTC. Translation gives CASSQGPGLAPDEQYF.

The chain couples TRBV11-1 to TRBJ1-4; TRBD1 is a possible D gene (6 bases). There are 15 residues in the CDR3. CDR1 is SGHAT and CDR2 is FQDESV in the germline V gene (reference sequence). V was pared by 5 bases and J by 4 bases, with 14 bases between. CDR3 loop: CASSPRTENNEKLFF. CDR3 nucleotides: TGTGCCAGCAGCCCCAGGACAGAAAATAATGAAAAACTGTTTTTT.

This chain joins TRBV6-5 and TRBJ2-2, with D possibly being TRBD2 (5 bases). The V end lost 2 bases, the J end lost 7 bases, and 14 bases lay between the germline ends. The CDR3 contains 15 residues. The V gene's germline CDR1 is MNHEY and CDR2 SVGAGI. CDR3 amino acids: CASSYVPADGGELFF. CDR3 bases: TGTGCCAGCAGTTACGTCCCAGCGGATGGCGGGGAGCTGTTTTTT.

The DNA for the CDR3 is TGCAGCGTTGGACGGACAGTCATGAACACTGAAGCTTTCTTT. Translation gives CSVGRTVMNTEAFF. J is TRBJ1-1 and V is TRBV29-1; a weak D match, TRBD1 (6 bases). The V and J ends lost 4 bases and 0 bases respectively, with 12 bases between them. Germline V lookup: CDR1 SQVTM, CDR2 ANQGSEA. The CDR3 loop spans 14 amino acids.

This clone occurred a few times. The CDR3, as DNA: TGTGCCAGCAGCCATTACGGATCGGGAGGTACATACGAGCAGTACTTC. Protein product: CASSHYGSGGTYEQYF. The gene calls are TRBV27 and TRBJ2-7; TRBD2 matches at 7 bases. This CDR3 is built from 16 residues. The V gene end was trimmed by 6 bases and the J gene end by 4 bases; junction bases not matched to a gene: 15. CDR1 is MNHEY, CDR2 SMNVEV, per germline (reference sequence).

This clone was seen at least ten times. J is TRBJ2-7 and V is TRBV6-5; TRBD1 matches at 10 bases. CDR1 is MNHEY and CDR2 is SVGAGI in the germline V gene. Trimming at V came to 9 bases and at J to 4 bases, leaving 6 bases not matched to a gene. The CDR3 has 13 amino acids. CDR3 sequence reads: CASGGTGEYEQYF. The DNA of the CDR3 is TGTGCCAGTGGGGGGACAGGGGAATACGAGCAGTACTTC.

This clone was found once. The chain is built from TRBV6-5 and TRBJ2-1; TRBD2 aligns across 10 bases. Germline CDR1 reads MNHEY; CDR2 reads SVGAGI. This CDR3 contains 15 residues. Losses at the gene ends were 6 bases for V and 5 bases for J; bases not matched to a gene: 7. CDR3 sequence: CASRAPSGGDNEQFF. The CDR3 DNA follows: TGTGCCAGCAGAGCACCTAGCGGGGGAGACAATGAGCAGTTCTTC.

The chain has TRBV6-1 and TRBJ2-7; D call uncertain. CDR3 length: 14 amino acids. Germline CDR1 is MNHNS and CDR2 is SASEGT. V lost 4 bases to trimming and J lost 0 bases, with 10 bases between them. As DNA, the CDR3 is TGTGCCAGCAGTGGGGCAGAGAGCTCCTACGAGCAGTACTTC. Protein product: CASSGAESSYEQYF.

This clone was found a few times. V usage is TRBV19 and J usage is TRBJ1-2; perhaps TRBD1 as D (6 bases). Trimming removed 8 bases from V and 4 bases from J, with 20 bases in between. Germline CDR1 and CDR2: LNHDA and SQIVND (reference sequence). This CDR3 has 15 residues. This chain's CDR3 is CASLQSRGYSYGYTF. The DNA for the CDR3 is TGTGCCAGTCTCCAGTCCAGGGGCTACTCCTATGGCTACACCTTC.

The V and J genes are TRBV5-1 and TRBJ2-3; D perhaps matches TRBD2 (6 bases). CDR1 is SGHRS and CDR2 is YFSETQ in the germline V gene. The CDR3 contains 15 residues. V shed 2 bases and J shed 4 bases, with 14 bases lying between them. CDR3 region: CASSFRRGGSDTQYF. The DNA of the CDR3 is TGCGCCAGCAGCTTTAGGCGGGGTGGGTCAGATACGCAGTATTTT.

In nucleotides, the CDR3 is TGTGCCAGCAGAAAATTTGGGGCGGCCCAGACCCAGTACTTC. As protein: CASRKFGAAQTQYF. The rearrangement uses TRBV25-1 and TRBJ2-5, with a possible D match to TRBD1 (5 bases). The CDR3 is 14 residues long. Trimming cost V 6 bases and J 6 bases, with 17 bases left between them. CDR1 and CDR2 from the germline V gene are MGHDK and SYGVNS.

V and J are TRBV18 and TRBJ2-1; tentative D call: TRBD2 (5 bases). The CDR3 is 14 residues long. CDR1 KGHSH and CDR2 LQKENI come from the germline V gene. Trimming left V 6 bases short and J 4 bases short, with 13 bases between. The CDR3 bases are TGTGCCAGCTCCCCGGCGGGCAGATACAATGAGCAGTTCTTC. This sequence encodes CASSPAGRYNEQFF.

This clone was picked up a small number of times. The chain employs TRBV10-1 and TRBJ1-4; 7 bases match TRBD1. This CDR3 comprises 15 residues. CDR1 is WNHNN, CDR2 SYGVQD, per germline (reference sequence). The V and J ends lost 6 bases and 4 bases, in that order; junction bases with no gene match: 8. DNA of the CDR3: TGCGCCAGCAGGCAGGACAGGAGTTGTAATGAAAAACTGTTTTTT. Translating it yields CASRQDRSCNEKLFF.

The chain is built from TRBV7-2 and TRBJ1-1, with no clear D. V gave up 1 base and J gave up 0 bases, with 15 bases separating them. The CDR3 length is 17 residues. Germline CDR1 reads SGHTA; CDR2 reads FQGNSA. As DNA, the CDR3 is TGTGCCAGCAGCTTAGTGGGCAGCCTAAACATGAACACTGAAGCTTTCTTT. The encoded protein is CASSLVGSLNMNTEAFF.

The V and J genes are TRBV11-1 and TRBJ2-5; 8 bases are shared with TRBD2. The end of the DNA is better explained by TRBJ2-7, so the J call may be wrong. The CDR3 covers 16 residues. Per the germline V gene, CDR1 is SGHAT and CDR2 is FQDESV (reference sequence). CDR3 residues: CASSLTLTSVSYEQYF. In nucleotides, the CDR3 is TGTGCCAGCAGCCTCACCCTGACTAGCGTTTCCTACGAGCAGTACTTC.

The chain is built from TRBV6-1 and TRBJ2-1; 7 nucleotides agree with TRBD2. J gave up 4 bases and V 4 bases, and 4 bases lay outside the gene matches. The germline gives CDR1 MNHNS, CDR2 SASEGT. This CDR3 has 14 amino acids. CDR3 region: CASSVGGGYNEQFF. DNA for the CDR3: TGTGCCAGCAGTGTGGGCGGGGGATACAATGAGCAGTTCTTC.

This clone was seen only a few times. CDR3 protein: CASSLASQGANNEQFF. CDR3 sequence (DNA): TGTGCCAGCAGCTTAGCGAGTCAGGGGGCAAACAATGAGCAGTTCTTC. This chain connects TRBV7-9 to TRBJ2-1, with 8 positions matching TRBD1. V lost 0 bases, J lost 5 bases, and 6 bases stayed unmatched. Germline V CDR1 and CDR2: SEHNR, FQNEAQ (reference sequence). The CDR3 runs 16 residues.

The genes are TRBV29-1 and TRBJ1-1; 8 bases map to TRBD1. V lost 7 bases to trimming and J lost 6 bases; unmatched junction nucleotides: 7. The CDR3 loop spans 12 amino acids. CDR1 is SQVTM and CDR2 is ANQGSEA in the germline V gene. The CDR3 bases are TGCAGCGGGGGACAGGTAGTGGCTGAAGCTTTCTTT. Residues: CSGGQVVAEAFF.

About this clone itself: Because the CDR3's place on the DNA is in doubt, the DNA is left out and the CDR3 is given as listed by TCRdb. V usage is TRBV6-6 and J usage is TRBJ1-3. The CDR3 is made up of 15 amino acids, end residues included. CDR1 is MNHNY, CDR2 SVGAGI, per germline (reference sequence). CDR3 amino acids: CASILDSTPGNTIYF.

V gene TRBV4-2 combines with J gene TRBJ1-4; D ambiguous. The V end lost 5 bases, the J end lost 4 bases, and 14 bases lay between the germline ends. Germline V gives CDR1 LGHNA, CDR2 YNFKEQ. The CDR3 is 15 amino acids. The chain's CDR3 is CASSAGRLFNEKLFF. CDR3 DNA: TGTGCCAGCAGCGCCGGGAGGTTGTTTAATGAAAAACTGTTTTTT.

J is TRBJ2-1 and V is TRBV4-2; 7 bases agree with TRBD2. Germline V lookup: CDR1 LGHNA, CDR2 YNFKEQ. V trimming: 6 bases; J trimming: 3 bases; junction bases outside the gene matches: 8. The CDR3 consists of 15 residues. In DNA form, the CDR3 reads TGTGCCAGCAGTCACAGACTAGCCGGCTACAATGAGCAGTTCTTC. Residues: CASSHRLAGYNEQFF.

CDR3 sequence reads: CAWSRDLRAEAFF. The CDR3 DNA follows: TGTGCCTGGAGTCGCGACCTACGGGCTGAAGCTTTCTTT. This chain joins TRBV30 and TRBJ1-1, with D hard to call. CDR1 is GTSNPN, CDR2 SVGIG, per germline (reference sequence). The V end was cut by 2 bases, the J end by 6 bases, with 13 bases between. The CDR3 is made up of 13 amino acids.

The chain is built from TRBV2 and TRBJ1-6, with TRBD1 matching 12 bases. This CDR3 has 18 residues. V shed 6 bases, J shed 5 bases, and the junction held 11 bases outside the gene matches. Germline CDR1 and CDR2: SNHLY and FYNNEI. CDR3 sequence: CASSVTPGQGAHNSPLHF. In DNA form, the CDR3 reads TGTGCCAGCAGCGTAACGCCGGGACAGGGGGCCCATAATTCACCCCTCCACTTT.

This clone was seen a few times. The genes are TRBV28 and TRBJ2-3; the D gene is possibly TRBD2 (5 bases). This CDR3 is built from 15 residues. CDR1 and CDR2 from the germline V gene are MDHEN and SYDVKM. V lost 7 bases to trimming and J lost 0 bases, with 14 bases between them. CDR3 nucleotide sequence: TGTGCCAGCACCCCCCCAAGCGGAAGCACAGATACGCAGTATTTT. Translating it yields CASTPPSGSTDTQYF.

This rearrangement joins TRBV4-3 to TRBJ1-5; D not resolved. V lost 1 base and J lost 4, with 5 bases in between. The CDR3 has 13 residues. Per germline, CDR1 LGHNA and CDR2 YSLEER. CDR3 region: CASSQGVNQPQHF. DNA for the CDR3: TGCGCCAGCAGCCAAGGCGTAAATCAGCCCCAGCATTTT.

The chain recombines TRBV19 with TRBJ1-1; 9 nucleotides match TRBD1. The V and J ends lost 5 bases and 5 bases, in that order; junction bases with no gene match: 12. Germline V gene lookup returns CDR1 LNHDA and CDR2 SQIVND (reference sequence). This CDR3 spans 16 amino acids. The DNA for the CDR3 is TGTGCCAGTAGTGTCTTAACAGGGGGCCGGGGGACTGAAGCTTTCTTT. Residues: CASSVLTGGRGTEAFF.

The CDR3 DNA reads TGTGCCAGCAATGAGGGGATGAGGGACACTGAAGCTTTCTTT. Protein: CASNEGMRDTEAFF. The chain has TRBV2 and TRBJ1-1, with TRBD1 as a possible D gene (5 bases). Germline CDR1 is SNHLY and CDR2 is FYNNEI. This CDR3 has 14 residues. The V end lost 7 bases, the J end lost 3 bases, and 15 bases lay between the germline ends.

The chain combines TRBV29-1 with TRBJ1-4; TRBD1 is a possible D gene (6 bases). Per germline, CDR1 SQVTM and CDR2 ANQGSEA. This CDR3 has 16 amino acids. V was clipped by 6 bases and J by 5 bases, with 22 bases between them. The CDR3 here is CSVAGASSDTNEKLFF. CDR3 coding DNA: TGCAGCGTAGCAGGGGCCTCCAGCGATACAAATGAAAAACTGTTTTTT.

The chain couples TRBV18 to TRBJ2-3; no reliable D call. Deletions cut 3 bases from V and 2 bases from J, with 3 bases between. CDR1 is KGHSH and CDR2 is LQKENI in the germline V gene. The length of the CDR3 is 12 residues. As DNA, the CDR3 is TGTGCCAGCTCACCCGTCACAGATACGCAGTATTTT. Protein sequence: CASSPVTDTQYF.